This T cell receptor beta chain originates from a study of T cell responses to AZD1222 COVID-19 vaccine. Findings and limits, study-wide: There were vaccine-associated CD4 TCRs across spike, dominant at 160-218 and 743-854. There were repertoire samples only from the period after the peak T cell response. Baseline testing showed seropositivity in only 5 or 6 AZD1222 recipients.

In the case of this clone: Its antigen is as yet unknown.

This CDR3 is 13 amino acids long. The V gene lost 5 bases and the J gene lost 0 bases, with 7 bases spanning the gap. The germline CDR1 and CDR2 sequences are SGHAT and FQNNGV. The protocol was immunoSEQ multiplex PCR, while the TCRdb copy is restricted to in-frame clones and leaves out a portion. The table records 150,000 to 200,000 clones, around 93% of them present only once. The chain uses TRBV11-2 and TRBJ1-2; unclear D gene. The sequenced sample was peripheral blood, obtained 28 days after the second AZD1222 dose. This TCR came from an adult who received the AZD1222 COVID-19 vaccine. CDR3 bases: TGTGCCAGCAGCGCCCAGGCTAACTATGGCTACACCTTC. Protein product: CASSAQANYGYTF. Together with reference TRBV11-2 and TRBJ1-2, the CDR3 gives the full variable domain: EAGVAQSPRYKIIEKRQSVAFWCNPISGHATLYWYQQILGQGPKLLIQFQNNGVVDDSQLPKDRFSAERLKGVDSTLKIQPAKLEDSAVYLCASSAQANYGYTFGSGTRLTVV.